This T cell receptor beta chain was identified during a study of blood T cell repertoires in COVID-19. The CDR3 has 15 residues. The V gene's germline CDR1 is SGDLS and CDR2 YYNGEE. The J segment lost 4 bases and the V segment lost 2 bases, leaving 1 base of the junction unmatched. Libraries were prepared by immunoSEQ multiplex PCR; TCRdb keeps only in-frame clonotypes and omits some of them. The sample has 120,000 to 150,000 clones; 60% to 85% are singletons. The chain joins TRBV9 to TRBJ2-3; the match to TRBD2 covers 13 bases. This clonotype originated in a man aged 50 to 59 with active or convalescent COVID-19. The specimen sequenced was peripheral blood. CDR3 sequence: CASSVGLAGSDTQYF. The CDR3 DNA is TGTGCCAGCAGCGTGGGACTAGCGGGGTCAGATACGCAGTATTTT. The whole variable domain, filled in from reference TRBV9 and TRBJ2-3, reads DSGVTQTPKHLITATGQRVTLRCSPRSGDLSVYWYQQSLDQGLQFLIQYYNGEERAKGNILERFSAQQFPDLHSELNLSSLELGDSALYFCASSVGLAGSDTQYFGPGTRLTVL.